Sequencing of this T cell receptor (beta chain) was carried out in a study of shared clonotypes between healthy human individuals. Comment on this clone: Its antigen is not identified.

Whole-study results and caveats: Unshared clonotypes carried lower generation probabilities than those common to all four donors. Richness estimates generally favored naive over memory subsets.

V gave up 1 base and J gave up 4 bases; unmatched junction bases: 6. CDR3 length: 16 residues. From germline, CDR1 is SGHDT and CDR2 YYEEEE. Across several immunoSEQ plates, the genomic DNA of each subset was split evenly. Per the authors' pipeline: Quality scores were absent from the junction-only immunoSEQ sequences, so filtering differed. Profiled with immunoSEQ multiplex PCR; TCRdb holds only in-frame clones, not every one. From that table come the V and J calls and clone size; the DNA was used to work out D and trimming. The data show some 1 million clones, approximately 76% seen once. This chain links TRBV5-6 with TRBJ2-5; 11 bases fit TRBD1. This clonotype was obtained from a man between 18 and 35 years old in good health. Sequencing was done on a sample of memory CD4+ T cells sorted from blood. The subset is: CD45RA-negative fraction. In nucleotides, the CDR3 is TGTGCCAGCAGCTTGTTGGGACAGGGGGATTCAGAGACCCAGTACTTC. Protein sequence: CASSLLGQGDSETQYF. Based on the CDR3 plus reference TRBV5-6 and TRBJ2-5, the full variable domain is DAGVTQSPTHLIKTRGQQVTLRCSPKSGHDTVSWYQQALGQGPQFIFQYYEEEERQRGNFPDRFSGHQFPNYSSELNVNALLLGDSALYLCASSLLGQGDSETQYFGPGTRLLVL.